The entry below describes one T cell receptor beta chain. The antigen is unknown. The source of the sample is a study of cytomegalovirus exposure and HLA in healthy donors. General study results and limits: Three chains linked to CMV were shown in vitro to be specific for CMV antigens. Reportedly, HLA-A and HLA-B alleles of most subjects were accurately predicted from TCR beta. Evidence from a later analysis indicated that most CMV-associated TCR beta chains looked HLA-restricted.

The CDR3 is made up of 18 amino acids. The germline V gene encodes CDR1 SGHTA and CDR2 FQGNSA. Primers: 60 Vbeta forward and 13 Jbeta reverse. TCRdb keeps only in-frame clones here, not all; method: immunoSEQ multiplex PCR. Counted here are more than 95,000 clones, about 79% occurring once; the ten biggest clones make up 5.8%. Donors showed nominal health when sampled, although they likely had unrecorded immune exposures. This chain uses TRBV7-2 with TRBJ2-5; 11 bases align to TRBD2. The J call is uncertain, as TRBJ2-7 better fits the DNA end. The origin of this receptor is a man aged 60 to 75 in good health and CMV-seropositive. Sequenced sample: PBMCs. The DNA for the CDR3 is TGTGCCAGCAGCTCCTGGGGGGCGCAGACTAGCGGGGTTTACGAGCAGTACTTC. Its protein is CASSSWGAQTSGVYEQYF.